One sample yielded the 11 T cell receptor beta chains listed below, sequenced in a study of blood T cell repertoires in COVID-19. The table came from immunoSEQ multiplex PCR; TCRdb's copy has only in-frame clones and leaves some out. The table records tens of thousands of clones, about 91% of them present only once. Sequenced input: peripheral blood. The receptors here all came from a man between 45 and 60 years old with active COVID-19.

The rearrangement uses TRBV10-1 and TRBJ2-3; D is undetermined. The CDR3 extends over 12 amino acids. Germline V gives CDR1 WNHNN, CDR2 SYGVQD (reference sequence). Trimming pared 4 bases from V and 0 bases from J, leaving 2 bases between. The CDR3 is CASSASTDTQYF. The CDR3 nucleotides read TGCGCCAGCAGTGCTAGCACAGATACGCAGTATTTT.

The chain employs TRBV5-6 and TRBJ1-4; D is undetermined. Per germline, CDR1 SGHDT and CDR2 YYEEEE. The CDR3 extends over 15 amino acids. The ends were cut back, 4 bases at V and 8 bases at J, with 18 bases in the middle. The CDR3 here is CASSGWAGPLEKLFF. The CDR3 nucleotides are TGTGCCAGCAGCGGTTGGGCGGGCCCATTAGAAAAACTGTTTTTT.

In nucleotides, the CDR3 is TGTGCCAGCTCACGACAGGGGGACTATGGCTACACCTTC. Translation: CASSRQGDYGYTF. The J gene is TRBJ1-2, the V gene TRBV18, with 9 bases fitting TRBD1. Per the germline V gene, CDR1 is KGHSH and CDR2 is LQKENI. The CDR3 spans 13 residues. J gave up 3 bases and V 4 bases, and 0 bases lay outside the gene matches.

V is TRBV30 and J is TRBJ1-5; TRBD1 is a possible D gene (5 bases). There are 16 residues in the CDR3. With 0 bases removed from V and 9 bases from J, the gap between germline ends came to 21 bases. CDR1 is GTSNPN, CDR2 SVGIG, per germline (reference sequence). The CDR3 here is CAWSVNPGRRGGPQHF. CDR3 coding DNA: TGTGCCTGGAGTGTAAACCCCGGCAGGAGGGGTGGGCCCCAGCATTTT.

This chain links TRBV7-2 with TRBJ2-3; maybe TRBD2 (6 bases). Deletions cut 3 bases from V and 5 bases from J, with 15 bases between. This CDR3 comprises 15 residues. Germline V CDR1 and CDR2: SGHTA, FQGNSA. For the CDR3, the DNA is TGTGCCAGCAGCTTCCGAACTCTAGCGAGAGATACGCAGTATTTT. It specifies CASSFRTLARDTQYF.

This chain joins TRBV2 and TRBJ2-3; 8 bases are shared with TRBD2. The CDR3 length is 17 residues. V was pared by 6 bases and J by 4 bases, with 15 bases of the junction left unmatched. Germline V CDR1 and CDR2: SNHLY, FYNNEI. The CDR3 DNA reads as TGTGCCAGCAGCCAAAACCCGGGACTAGTAATTGCAGATACGCAGTATTTT. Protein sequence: CASSQNPGLVIADTQYF.

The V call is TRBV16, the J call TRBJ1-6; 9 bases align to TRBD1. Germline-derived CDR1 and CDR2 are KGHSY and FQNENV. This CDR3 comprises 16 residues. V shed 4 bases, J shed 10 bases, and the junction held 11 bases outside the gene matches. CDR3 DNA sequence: TGTGCCAGCAGCCCTCGACCGGGACAGGGAGAATCACCCCTCCACTTT. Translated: CASSPRPGQGESPLHF.

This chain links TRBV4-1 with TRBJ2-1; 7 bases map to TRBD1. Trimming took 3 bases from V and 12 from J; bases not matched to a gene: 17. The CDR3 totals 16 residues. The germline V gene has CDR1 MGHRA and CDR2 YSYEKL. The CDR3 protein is CASSQTPGQTLRGQFF. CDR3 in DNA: TGCGCCAGCAGCCAGACGCCGGGACAGACCCTCCGGGGGCAGTTCTTC.

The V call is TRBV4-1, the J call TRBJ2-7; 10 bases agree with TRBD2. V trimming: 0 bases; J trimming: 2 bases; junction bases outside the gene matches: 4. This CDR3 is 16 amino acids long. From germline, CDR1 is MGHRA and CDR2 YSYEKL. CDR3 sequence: CASSQELLAGPYEQYF. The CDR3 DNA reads TGCGCCAGCAGCCAAGAACTACTAGCGGGACCCTACGAGCAGTACTTC.

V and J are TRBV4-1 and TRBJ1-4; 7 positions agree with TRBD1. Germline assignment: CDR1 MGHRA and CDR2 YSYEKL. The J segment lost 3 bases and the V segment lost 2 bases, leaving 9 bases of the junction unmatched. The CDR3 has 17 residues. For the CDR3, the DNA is TGCGCCAGCAGCCAAATACAGGGGATTCAGGCTAATGAAAAACTGTTTTTT. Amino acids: CASSQIQGIQANEKLFF.

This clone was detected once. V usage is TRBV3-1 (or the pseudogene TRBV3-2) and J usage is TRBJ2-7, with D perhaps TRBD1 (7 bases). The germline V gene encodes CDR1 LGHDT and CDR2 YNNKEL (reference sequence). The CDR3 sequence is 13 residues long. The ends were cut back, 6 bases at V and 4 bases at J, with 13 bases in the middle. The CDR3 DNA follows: TGTGCCAGCAGTAGACAGGGACTTTACGAGCAGTACTTC. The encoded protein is CASSRQGLYEQYF.